This T cell receptor beta chain emerged from a study of blood T cell repertoires in COVID-19. Overall study context: PBMCs, B-cell-depleted T cells, or T cells were the source of the cDNA or gDNA that made up the material.

Germline CDR1 MNHEY, CDR2 SVGAGI. V was shortened by 2 bases and J by 0 bases, with 9 bases between the two germline ends. This CDR3 spans 15 amino acids. Sequencing was performed with immunoSEQ multiplex PCR; in TCRdb, only in-frame clones are kept and a portion is missing. This sample has around 50,000 clones, with around 90% found just once. This sequence joins TRBV6-5 and TRBJ2-3; weak D call: TRBD1 (5 bases). Sequences were obtained from peripheral blood. This TCR derives from a human donor in a cohort sampled during active COVID-19. The CDR3 DNA is TGTGCCAGCAGTTACCAGGGAATTAGCACAGATACGCAGTATTTT. Protein sequence: CASSYQGISTDTQYF.